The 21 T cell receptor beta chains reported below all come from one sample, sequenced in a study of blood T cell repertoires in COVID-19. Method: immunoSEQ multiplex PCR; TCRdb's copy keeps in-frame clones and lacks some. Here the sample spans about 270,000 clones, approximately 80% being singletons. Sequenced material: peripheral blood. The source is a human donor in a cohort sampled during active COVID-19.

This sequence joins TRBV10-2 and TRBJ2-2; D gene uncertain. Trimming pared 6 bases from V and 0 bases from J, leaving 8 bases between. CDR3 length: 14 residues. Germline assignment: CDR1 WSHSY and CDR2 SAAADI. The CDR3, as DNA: TGCGCCAGCAGACCGACATCGAACACCGGGGAGCTGTTTTTT. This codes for CASRPTSNTGELFF.

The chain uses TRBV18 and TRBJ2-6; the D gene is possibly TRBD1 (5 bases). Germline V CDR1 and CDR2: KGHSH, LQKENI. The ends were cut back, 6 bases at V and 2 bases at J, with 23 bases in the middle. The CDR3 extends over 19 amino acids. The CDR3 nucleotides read TGTGCCAGCTCGCACAGCGACAGAATTCCCCTTGCTGGGGCCAACGTCCTGACTTTC. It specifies CASSHSDRIPLAGANVLTF.

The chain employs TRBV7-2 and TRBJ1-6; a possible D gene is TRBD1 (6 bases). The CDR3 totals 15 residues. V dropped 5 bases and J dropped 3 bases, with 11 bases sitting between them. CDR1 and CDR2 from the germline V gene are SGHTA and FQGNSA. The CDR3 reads CASSAGGHYNSPLHF. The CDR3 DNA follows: TGTGCCAGCAGCGCCGGGGGGCACTATAATTCACCCCTCCACTTT. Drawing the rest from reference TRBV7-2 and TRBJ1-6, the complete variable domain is GAGVSQSPSNKVTEKGKDVELRCDPISGHTALYWYRQSLGQGLEFLIYFQGNSAPDKSGLPSDRFSAERTGGSVSTLTIQRTQQEDSAVYLCASSAGGHYNSPLHFGNGTRLTVT.

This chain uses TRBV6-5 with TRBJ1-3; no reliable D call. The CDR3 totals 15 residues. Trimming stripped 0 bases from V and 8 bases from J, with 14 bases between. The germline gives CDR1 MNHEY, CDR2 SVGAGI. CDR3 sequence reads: CASSYSRPEKDTIYF. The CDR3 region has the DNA TGTGCCAGCAGTTACTCGCGACCGGAGAAGGACACCATATATTTT.

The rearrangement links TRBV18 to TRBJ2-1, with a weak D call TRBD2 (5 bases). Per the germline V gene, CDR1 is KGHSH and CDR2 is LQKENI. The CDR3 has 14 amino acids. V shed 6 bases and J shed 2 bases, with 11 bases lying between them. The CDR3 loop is CASSQDSTYNEQFF. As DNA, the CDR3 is TGTGCCAGCTCTCAGGACTCCACCTACAATGAGCAGTTCTTC.

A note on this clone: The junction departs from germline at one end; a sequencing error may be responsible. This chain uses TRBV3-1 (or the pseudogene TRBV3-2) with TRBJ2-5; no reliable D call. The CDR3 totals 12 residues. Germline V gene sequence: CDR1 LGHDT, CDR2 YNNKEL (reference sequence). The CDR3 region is CASRQAFQTQYF. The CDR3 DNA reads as TGTGCCAGCAGACAAGCTTTTCAGACCCAGTACTTC.

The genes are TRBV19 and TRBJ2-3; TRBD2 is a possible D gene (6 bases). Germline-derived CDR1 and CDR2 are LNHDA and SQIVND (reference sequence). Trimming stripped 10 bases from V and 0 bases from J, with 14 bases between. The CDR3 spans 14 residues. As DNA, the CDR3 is TGTGCCACCTGGAGTAGCGGAAGCACAGATACGCAGTATTTT. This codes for CATWSSGSTDTQYF.

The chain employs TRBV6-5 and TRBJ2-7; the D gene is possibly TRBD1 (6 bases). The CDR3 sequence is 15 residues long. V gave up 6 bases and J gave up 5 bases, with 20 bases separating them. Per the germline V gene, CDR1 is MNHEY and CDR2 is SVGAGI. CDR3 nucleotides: TGTGCCAGCAGACTACTAGGGGGATTTTCCGACGAGCAGTACTTC. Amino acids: CASRLLGGFSDEQYF.

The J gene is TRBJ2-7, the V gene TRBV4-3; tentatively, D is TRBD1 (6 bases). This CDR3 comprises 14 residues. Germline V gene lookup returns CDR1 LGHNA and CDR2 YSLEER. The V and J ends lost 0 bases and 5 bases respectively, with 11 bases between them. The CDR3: CASSQDGRGHEQYF. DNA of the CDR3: TGCGCCAGCAGCCAAGATGGCAGGGGCCACGAGCAGTACTTC.

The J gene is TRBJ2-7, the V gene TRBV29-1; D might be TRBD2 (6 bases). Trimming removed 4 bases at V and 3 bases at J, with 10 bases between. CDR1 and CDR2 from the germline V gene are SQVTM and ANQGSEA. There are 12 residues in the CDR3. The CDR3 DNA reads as TGCAGCGTTGTGGCGGGATACTACGAGCAGTACTTC. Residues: CSVVAGYYEQYF.

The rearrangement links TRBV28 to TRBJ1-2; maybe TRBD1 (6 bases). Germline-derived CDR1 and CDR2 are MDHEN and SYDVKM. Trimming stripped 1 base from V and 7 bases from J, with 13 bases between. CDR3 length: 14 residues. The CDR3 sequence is CASSLSSGETGYTF. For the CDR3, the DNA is TGTGCCAGCAGTTTATCGTCAGGGGAGACTGGCTACACCTTC.

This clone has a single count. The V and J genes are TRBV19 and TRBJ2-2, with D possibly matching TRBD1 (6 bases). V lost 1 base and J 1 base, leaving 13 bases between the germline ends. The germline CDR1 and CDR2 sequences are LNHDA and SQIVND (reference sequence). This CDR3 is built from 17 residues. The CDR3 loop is CASSIGPPGQNTGELFF. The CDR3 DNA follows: TGTGCCAGTAGTATAGGCCCCCCGGGACAGAACACCGGGGAGCTGTTTTTT.

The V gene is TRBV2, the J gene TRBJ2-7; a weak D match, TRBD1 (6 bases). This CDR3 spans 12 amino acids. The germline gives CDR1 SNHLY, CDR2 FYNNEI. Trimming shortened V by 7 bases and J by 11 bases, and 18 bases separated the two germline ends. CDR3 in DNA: TGTGCCAGCAAGCTCCCACAGGGTATTGAGTACTTC. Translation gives CASKLPQGIEYF.

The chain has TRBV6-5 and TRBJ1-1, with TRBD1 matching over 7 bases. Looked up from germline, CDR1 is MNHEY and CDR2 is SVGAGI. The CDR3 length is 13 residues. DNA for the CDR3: TGTGCAACGACAGGGATAGTGAACACTGAAGCTTTCTTT. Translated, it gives CATTGIVNTEAFF.

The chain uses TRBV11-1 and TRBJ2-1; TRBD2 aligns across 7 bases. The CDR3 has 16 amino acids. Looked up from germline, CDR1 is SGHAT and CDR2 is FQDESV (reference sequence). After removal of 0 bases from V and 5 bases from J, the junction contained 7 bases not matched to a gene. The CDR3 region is CASSLARGVGDNEQFF. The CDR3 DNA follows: TGTGCCAGCAGCTTAGCCCGGGGGGTCGGTGACAATGAGCAGTTCTTC.

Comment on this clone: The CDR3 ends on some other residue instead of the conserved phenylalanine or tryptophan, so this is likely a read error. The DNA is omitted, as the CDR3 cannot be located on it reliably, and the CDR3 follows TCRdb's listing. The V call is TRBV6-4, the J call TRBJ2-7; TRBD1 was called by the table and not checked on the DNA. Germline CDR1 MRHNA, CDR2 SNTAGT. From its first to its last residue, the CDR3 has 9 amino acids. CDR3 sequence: CASSSTEAL.

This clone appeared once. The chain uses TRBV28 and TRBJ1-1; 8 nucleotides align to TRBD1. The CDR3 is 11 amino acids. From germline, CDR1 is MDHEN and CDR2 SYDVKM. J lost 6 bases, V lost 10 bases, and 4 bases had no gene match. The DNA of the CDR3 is TGTGCCACCAGGGGGCAACCTGAAGCTTTCTTT. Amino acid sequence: CATRGQPEAFF. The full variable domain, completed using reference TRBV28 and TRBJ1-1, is DVKVTQSSRYLVKRTGEKVFLECVQDMDHENMFWYRQDPGLGLRLIYFSYDVKMKEKGDIPEGYSVSREKKERFSLILESASTNQTSMYLCATRGQPEAFFGQGTRLTVV.

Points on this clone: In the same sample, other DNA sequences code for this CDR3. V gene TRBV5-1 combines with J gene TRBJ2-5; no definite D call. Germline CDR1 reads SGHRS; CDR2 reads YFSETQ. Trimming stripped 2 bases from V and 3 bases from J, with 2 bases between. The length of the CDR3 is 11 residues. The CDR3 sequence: CASSFKETQYF. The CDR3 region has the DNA TGCGCCAGCAGCTTTAAAGAGACCCAGTACTTC.

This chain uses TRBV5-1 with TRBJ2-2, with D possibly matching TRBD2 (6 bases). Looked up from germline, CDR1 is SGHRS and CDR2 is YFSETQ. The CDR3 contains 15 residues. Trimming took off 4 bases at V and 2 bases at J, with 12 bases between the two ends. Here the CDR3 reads CASSGSGLNTGELFF. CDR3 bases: TGCGCCAGCAGCGGTAGCGGACTTAACACCGGGGAGCTGTTTTTT.

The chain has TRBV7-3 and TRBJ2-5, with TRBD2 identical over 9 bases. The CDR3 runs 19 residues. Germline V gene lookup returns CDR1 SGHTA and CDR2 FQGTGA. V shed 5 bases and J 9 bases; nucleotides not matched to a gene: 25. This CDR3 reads CASSPGEEAGGALQGAQYF. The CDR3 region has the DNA TGTGCCAGCAGCCCCGGGGAGGAAGCGGGAGGCGCCCTGCAGGGGGCCCAGTACTTC.

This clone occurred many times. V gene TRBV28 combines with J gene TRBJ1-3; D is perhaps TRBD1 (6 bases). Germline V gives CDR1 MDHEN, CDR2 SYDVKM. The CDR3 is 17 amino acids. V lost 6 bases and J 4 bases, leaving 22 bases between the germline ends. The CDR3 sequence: CASSPRGGGLTGNTIYF. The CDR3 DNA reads TGTGCCAGCAGCCCCCGCGGCGGGGGCCTAACGGGAAACACCATATATTTT.